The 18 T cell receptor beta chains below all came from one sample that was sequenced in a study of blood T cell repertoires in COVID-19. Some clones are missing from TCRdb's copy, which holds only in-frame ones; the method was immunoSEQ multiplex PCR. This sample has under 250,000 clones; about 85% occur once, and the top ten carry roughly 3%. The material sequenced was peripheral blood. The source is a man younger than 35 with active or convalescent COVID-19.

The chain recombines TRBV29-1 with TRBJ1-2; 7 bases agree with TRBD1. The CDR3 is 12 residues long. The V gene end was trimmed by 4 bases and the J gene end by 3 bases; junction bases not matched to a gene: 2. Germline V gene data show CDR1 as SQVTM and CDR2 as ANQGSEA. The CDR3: CSVAQGDYGYTF. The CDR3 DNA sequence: TGCAGCGTTGCCCAGGGGGACTATGGCTACACCTTC.

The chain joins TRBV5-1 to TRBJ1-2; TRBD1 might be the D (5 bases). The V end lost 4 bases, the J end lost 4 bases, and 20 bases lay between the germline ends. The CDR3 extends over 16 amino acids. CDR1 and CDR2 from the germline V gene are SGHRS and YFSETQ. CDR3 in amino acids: CASSPGGARDVYGYTF. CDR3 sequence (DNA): TGCGCCAGCAGCCCGGGTGGGGCGCGGGACGTCTATGGCTACACCTTC.

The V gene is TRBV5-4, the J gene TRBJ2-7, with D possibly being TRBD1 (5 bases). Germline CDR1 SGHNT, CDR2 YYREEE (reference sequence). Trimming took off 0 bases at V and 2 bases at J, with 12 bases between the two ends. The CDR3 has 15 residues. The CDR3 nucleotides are TGTGCCAGCAGCTTGGCCCCAGGGCCCACCTACGAGCAGTACTTC. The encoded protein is CASSLAPGPTYEQYF.

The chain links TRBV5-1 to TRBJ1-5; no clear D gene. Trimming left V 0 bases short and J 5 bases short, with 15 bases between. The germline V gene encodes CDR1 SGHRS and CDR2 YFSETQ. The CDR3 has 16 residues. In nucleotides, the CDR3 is TGCGCCAGCAGCTTGGGGCTGGGTCTAGTGGATCAGCCCCAGCATTTT. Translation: CASSLGLGLVDQPQHF. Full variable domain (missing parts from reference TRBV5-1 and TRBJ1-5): KAGVTQTPRYLIKTRGQQVTLSCSPISGHRSVSWYQQTPGQGLQFLFEYFSETQRNKGNFPGRFSGRQFSNSRSEMNVSTLELGDSALYLCASSLGLGLVDQPQHFGDGTRLSIL.

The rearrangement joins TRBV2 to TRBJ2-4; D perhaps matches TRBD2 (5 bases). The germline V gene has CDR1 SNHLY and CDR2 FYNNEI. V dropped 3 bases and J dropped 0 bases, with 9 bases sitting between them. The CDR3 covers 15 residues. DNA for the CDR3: TGTGCCAGCAGTGATCAGCGGCTAGCCAAAAACATTCAGTACTTC. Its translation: CASSDQRLAKNIQYF. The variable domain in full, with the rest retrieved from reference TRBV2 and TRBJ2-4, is EPEVTQTPSHQVTQMGQEVILRCVPISNHLYFYWYRQILGQKVEFLVSFYNNEISEKSEIFDDQFSVERPDGSNFTLKIRSTKLEDSAMYFCASSDQRLAKNIQYFGAGTRLSVL.

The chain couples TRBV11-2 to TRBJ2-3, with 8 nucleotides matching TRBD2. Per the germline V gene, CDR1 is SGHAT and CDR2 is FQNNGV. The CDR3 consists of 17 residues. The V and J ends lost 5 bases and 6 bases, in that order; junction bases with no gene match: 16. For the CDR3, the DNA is TGTGCCAGCAGCGCCCTTGGAGCGGGGGCCTCTCGGGATACGCAGTATTTT. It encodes CASSALGAGASRDTQYF.

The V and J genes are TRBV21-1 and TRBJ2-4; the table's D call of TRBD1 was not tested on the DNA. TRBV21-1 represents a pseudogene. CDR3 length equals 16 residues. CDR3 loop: CASSKPCGGAKNIQYF. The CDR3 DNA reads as TGTGCCAGCAGCAAACCTTGTGGGGGCGCCAAAAACATTCAGTACTTC.

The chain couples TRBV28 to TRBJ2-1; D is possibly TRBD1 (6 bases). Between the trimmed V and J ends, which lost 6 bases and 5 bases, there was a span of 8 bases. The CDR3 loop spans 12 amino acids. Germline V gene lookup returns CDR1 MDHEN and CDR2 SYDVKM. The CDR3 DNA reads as TGTGCCAGCAGCCCAGGGGACAATGAGCAGTTCTTC. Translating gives CASSPGDNEQFF. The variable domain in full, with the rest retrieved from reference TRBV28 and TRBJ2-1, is DVKVTQSSRYLVKRTGEKVFLECVQDMDHENMFWYRQDPGLGLRLIYFSYDVKMKEKGDIPEGYSVSREKKERFSLILESASTNQTSMYLCASSPGDNEQFFGPGTRLTVL.

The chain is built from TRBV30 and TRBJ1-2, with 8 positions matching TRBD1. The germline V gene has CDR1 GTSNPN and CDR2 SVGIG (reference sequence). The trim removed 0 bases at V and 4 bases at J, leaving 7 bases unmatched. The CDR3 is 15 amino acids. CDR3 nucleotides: TGTGCCTGGAGTGTACTTGACAGGGGTTTCTATGGCTACACCTTC. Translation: CAWSVLDRGFYGYTF. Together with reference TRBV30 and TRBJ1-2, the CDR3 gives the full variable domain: SQTIHQWPATLVQPVGSPLSLECTVEGTSNPNLYWYRQAAGRGLQLLFYSVGIGQISSEVPQNLSASRPQDRQFILSSKKLLLSDSGFYLCAWSVLDRGFYGYTFGSGTRLTVV.

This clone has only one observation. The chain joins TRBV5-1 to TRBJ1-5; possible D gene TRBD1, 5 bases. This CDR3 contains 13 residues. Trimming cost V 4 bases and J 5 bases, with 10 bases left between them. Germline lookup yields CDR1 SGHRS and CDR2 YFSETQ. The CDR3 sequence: CASSPQGDQPQHF. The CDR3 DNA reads TGCGCCAGCAGCCCGCAGGGCGATCAGCCCCAGCATTTT.

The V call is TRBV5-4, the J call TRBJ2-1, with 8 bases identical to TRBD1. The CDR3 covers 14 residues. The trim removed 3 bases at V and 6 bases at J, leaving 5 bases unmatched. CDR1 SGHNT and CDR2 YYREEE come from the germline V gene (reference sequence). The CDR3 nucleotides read TGTGCCAGCAGCTGGGCAGGGGGCATCAATGAGCAGTTCTTC. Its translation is CASSWAGGINEQFF.

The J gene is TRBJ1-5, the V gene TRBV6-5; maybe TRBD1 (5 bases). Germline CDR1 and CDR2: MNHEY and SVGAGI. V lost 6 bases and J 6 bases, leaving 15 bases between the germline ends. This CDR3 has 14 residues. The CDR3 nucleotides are TGTGCCAGCAGGTCGGGGGTTGGCCCTCAGCCCCAGCATTTT. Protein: CASRSGVGPQPQHF.

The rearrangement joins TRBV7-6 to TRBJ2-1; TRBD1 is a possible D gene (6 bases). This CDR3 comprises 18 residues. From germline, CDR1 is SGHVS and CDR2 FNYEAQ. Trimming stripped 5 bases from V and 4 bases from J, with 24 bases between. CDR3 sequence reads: CASSPNPGQLMKYNEQFF. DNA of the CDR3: TGTGCCAGCAGCCCAAATCCGGGACAACTTATGAAGTACAATGAGCAGTTCTTC.

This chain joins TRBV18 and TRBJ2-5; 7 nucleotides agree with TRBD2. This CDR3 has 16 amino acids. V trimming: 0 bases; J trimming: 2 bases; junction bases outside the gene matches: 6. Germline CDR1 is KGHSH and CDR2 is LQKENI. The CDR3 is CASSPPQGGFQETQYF. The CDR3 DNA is TGTGCCAGCTCACCACCTCAGGGAGGGTTTCAAGAGACCCAGTACTTC.

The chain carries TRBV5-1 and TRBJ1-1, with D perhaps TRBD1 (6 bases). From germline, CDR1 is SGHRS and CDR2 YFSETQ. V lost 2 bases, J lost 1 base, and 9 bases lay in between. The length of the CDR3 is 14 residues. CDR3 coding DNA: TGCGCCAGCAGCTTAGGACAGCCGAACACTGAAGCTTTCTTT. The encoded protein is CASSLGQPNTEAFF.

The CDR3 region is CASSGAGGVETQYF. In nucleotides, the CDR3 is TGTGCCAGCAGTGGAGCGGGGGGGGTGGAGACCCAGTACTTC. V is TRBV28 and J is TRBJ2-5, with 10 bases matching TRBD2. The V and J ends lost 5 bases and 5 bases, in that order; junction bases with no gene match: 5. The V gene's germline CDR1 is MDHEN and CDR2 SYDVKM. The CDR3 is made up of 14 amino acids.

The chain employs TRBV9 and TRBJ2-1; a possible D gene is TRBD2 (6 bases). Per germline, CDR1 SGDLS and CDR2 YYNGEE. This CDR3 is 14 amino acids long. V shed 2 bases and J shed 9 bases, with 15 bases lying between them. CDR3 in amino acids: CASSVTGTYGEQFF. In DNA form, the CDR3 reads TGTGCCAGCAGCGTCACCGGGACTTACGGTGAGCAGTTCTTC.

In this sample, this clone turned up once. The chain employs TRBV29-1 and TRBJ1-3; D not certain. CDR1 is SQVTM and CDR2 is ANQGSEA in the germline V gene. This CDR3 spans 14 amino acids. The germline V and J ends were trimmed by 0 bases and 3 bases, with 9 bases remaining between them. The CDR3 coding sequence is TGCAGCGTTGAAGAACTAGAGGGTGGAAACACCATATATTTT. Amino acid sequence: CSVEELEGGNTIYF.